This paragraph covers one T cell receptor beta chain sequence. The record originates from a study of blood T cell repertoires in COVID-19. Participants had their cohort set by participant-reported clinical history. Trimming took 4 bases from V and 6 from J, leaving 16 bases between them. The CDR3 runs to 14 residues. Germline CDR1 is SGHAT and CDR2 is FQNNGV. Repertoires were generated with immunoSEQ multiplex PCR, while TCRdb's copy carries only in-frame clones and drops some. Of about 220,000 clones detected, 70% to 85% appear once; the ten largest clones hold around 16%. The sequence was obtained from a man aged 40-50 years who had recovered from COVID-19. The sample comprised PBMCs or T cells enriched from blood (not recorded which). The V gene is TRBV11-2, the J gene TRBJ2-7; a weak D match, TRBD1 (5 bases). The CDR3 region is CASSSPTASTEQYF. The CDR3 DNA reads as TGTGCCAGCAGCTCCCCGACAGCCTCTACCGAGCAGTACTTC.